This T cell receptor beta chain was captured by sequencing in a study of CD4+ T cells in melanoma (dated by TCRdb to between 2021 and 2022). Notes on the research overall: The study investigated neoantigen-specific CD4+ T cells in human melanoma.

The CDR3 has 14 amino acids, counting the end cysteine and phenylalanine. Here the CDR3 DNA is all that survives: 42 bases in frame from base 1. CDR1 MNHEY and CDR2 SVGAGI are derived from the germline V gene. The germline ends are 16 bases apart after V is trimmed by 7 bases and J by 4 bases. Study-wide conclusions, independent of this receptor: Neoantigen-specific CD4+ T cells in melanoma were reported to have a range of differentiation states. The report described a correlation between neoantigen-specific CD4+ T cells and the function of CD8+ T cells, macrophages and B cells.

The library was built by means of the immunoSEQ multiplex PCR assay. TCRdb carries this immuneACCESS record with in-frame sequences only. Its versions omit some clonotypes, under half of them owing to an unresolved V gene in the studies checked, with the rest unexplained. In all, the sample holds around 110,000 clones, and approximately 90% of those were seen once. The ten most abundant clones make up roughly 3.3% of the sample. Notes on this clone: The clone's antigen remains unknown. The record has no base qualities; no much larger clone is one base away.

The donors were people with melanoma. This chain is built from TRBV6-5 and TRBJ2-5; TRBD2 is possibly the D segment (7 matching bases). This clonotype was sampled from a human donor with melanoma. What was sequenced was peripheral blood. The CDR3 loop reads CASKGPGGRETQYF. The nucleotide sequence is TGTGCCAGCAAGGGGCCCGGGGGGCGAGAGACCCAGTACTTC.